These T cell receptor beta chains were read from a single sample in a study of long-term antiretroviral therapy in people with HIV. Repertoires were generated with immunoSEQ multiplex PCR, while TCRdb's copy carries only in-frame clones and drops some. The data show about 20,000 clones, approximately 77% seen once. The sample was unsorted PBMCs, taken less than 2.5 years after starting antiretroviral therapy. These TCRs come from a man aged 35 to 55 with HIV. CDR3s include the opening cysteine and the closing phenylalanine or tryptophan. The order of the fields is clone size, J gene, V gene, CDR3 protein. Size is stated for part of the rows, as once, few or many counts, or as a class when the clone is expanded.

>NA|TRBJ2-7|TRBV11-3
CASSLGSPGQGVSYEQYF
>few|TRBJ2-7|TRBV5-1
CASSLPGQGDEQYF
>NA|TRBJ1-5|TRBV5-5
CASSGTGLEGQPQHF
>NA|TRBJ2-2|TRBV6-6
CASTQALNTGELFF
>NA|TRBJ2-7|TRBV2
CASSEEAFYEQYF
>NA|TRBJ2-1|TRBV6-5
CASSGGDWGNEQFF
>NA|TRBJ2-7|TRBV9
CASSVGDREFYEQYF
>NA|TRBJ1-5|TRBV4-1
CASSQEGGGNQPQHF
>NA|TRBJ2-2|TRBV9
CASRAQSFYPGELFF
>NA|TRBJ2-5|TRBV5-4
CASSLGAGGGETQYF
>NA|TRBJ2-1|TRBV7-6
CASSLGYWTGGDEQFF
>NA|TRBJ2-1|TRBV19
CASSIADNQQFF
>NA|TRBJ2-1|TRBV11-2
CASSPLGTADEQFF
>NA|TRBJ1-2|TRBV10-3
CAISEAGTGGYYGYTF
>NA|TRBJ1-1|TRBV25-1
CASRAGQGASLNTEAFF
>few|TRBJ2-7|TRBV28
CASSFGQGPSYEQYF
>NA|TRBJ1-5|TRBV19
CASSGRGPNQPQHF
>medium-sized|TRBJ1-4|TRBV11-2
CASSAGQAIIGEKLFF
>NA|TRBJ2-7|TRBV6-5
CASSSNKGYEQYF
>NA|TRBJ2-1|TRBV5-1
CASSFEAGSNEQFF
>NA|TRBJ1-2|TRBV2
CASRDVYYGYTF
>few|TRBJ2-7|TRBV2
CASSEVRGEQYF
>NA|TRBJ2-3|TRBV30
CAAAVGNTDTQYF
>NA|TRBJ2-6|TRBV15
CATSREQDSGANVLTF
>NA|TRBJ2-1|TRBV27
CASTSAVGFNEQFF
>few|TRBJ1-5|TRBV7-4
CASSLVDSLYSNQPQHF
>NA|TRBJ1-2|TRBV6-1
CASSEKANGNYGYTF
>NA|TRBJ1-4|TRBV7-9
CASSFPRQGANEKLFF
>few|TRBJ1-4|TRBV28
CASSSGTPKGLFF
>NA|TRBJ2-7|TRBV10-1
CASSNTGTAPSEQYF
>NA|TRBJ1-2|TRBV5-4
CASSLWSSGMGYTF
>NA|TRBJ2-2|TRBV11-3
CATIPRRGYTGELFF
>NA|TRBJ1-2|TRBV4-1
CASSIQGANYGYTF
>NA|TRBJ2-1|TRBV18
CASSLGGSNEQFF
>NA|TRBJ2-1|TRBV13
CASSSEPLSSYNEQFF
>NA|TRBJ1-1|TRBV10-3
CAISEYPQGADTEAFF
>NA|TRBJ2-2|TRBV19
CASSTLGPMPGELFF
>NA|TRBJ1-2|TRBV27
CASSPNRRRSGDGYTF
>NA|TRBJ2-7|TRBV6-1
CASSEDQGGSYEQYF
>few|TRBJ1-1|TRBV18
CASSPLQVRSRTEAFF
>NA|TRBJ2-3|TRBV6-5
CASSYDGGLNTQYF
>NA|TRBJ1-4|TRBV4-1
CASSPGVLGGEKLFF
>NA|TRBJ2-7|TRBV10-1
CASSAGLAGRSEHEQYF
>NA|TRBJ1-5|TRBV18
CASSPSGVQPQHF
>NA|TRBJ2-3|TRBV28
CASSLSGSTDTQYF
>NA|TRBJ1-5|TRBV5-1
CASSLQGYSNQPQHF
>NA|TRBJ1-1|TRBV18
CASSPQQGAVEAFF
>NA|TRBJ2-5|TRBV10-3
CAIRTGQTQYF
>few|TRBJ2-5|TRBV5-6
CASSFTNLETQYF